Given below is one T cell receptor (beta chain) in context. In the authors' methods: Reference gene primer amplification gave nucleated cell count estimates. The assay was immunoSEQ multiplex PCR, and TCRdb's table has in-frame clones only and misses some. That table supplies the V and J calls and clone size; D and trimming were determined from the DNA. Among nearly 90,000 clones listed, approximately 88% were seen once. This sample was included in a study of blood T cell repertoires in COVID-19. At the level of the study: Samples came from the United States, Italy and Spain, spanning acute and convalescent COVID-19. T cells, B-cell-depleted T cells, or PBMCs provided the cDNA or gDNA that served as material.

Sequenced sample: peripheral blood. This clonotype was sampled from a man aged 55 to 70 with acute or convalescent COVID-19.

The CDR3 here is CATKLAENTGELFF. The CDR3 coding sequence is TGTGCCACTAAACTAGCGGAGAACACCGGGGAGCTGTTTTTT. V usage is TRBV10-3 and J usage is TRBJ2-2; TRBD2 matches at 8 bases. V trimming: 10 bases; J trimming: 1 base; junction bases outside the gene matches: 5. Germline V gives CDR1 ENHRY, CDR2 SYGVKD. CDR3 length equals 14 residues.